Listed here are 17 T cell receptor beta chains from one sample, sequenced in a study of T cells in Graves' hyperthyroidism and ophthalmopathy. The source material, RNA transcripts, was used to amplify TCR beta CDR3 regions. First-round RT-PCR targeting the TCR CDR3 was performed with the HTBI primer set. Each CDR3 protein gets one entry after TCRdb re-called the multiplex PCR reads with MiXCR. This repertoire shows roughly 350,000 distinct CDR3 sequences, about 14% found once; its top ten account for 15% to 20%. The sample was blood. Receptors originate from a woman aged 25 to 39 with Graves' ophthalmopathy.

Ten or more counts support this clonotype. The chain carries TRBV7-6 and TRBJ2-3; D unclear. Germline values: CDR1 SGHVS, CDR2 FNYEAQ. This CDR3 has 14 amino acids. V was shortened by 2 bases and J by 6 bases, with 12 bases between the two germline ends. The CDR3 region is CASSLRGNADTQYF. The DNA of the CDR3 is TGTGCCAGCAGCTTACGTGGAAATGCGGATACGCAGTATTTT.

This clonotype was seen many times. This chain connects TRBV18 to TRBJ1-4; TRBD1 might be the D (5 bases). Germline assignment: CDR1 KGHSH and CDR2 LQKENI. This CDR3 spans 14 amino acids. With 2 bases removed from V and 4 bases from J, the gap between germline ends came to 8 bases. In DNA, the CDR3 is TGTGCCAGCTCACCAAGACAGATTAATGAAAAACTGTTTTTT. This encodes CASSPRQINEKLFF.

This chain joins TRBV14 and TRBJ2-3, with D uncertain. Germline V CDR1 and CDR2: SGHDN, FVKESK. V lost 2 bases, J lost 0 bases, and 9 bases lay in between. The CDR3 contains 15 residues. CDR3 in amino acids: CASSQFLTSTDTQYF. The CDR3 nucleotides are TGTGCCAGCAGCCAATTCCTTACAAGCACAGATACGCAGTATTTT.

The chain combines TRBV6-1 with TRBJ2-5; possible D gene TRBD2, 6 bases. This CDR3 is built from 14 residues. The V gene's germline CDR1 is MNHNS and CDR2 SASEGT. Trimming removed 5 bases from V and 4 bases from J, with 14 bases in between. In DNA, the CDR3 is TGTGCCAGCAGTCGGAGCCGGAGGGCAGAGACCCAGTACTTC. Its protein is CASSRSRRAETQYF.

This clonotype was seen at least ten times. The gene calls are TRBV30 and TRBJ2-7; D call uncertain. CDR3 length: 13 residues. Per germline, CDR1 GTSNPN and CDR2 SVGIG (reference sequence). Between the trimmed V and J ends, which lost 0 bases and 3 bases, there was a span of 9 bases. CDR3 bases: TGTGCCTGGAGTGTAACCACCTACTACGAGCAGTACTTC. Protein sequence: CAWSVTTYYEQYF.

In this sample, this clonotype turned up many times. The CDR3 loop reads CASSLARGEKLFF. Written as DNA, the CDR3 is TGTGCCAGCAGCTTAGCGAGGGGAGAAAAACTGTTTTTT. The genes are TRBV7-9 and TRBJ1-4, with D possibly being TRBD1 (5 bases). The CDR3 loop spans 13 amino acids. The germline V gene has CDR1 SEHNR and CDR2 FQNEAQ (reference sequence). Trimming took off 0 bases at V and 8 bases at J, with 7 bases between the two ends.

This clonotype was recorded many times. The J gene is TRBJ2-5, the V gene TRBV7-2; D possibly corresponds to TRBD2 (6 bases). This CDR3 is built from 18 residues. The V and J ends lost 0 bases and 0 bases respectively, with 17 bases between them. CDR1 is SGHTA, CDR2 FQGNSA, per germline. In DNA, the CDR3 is TGTGCCAGCAGCTTAGCCCCCCGGCGGGGTGAGTACCAAGAGACCCAGTACTTC. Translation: CASSLAPRRGEYQETQYF.

CDR3 in DNA: TGTGCCAGCAGCTTAGCCGCCGGGGGGGCCGGTGAGCAGTTCTTC. Translation gives CASSLAAGGAGEQFF. The chain uses TRBV7-2 and TRBJ2-1, with 8 bases identical to TRBD2. The CDR3 is 15 amino acids. V lost 0 bases and J lost 9; bases outside the gene matches: 7. Germline CDR1 SGHTA, CDR2 FQGNSA.

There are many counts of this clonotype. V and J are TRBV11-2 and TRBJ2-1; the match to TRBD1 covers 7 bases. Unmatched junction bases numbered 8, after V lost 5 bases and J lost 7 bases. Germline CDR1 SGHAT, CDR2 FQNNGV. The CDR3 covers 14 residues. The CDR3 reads CASSRQGFSNEQFF. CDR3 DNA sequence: TGTGCCAGCAGCCGACAGGGTTTCTCTAATGAGCAGTTCTTC.

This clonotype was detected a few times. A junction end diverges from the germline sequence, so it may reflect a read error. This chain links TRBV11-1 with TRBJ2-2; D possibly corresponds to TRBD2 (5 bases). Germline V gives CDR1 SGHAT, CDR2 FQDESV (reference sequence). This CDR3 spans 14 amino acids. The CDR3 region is CAGSSGLHNGELFF. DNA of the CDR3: TGTGCCGGCAGCTCCGGACTTCACAACGGGGAGCTGTTTTTT.

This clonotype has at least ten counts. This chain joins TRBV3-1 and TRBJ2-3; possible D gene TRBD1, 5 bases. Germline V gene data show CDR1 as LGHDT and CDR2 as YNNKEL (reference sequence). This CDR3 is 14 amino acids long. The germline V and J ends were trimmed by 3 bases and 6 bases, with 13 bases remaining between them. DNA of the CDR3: TGTGCCAGCAGCCATCAGGGTCCCCCTGATACGCAGTATTTT. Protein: CASSHQGPPDTQYF.

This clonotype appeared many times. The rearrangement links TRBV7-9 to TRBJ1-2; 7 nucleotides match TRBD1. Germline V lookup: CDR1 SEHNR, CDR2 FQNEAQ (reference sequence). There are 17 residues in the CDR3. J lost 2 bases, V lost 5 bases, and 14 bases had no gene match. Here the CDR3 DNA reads TGTGCCAGCAGCCCAAAGACCAGGGGGGCGTTAAACTATGGCTACACCTTC. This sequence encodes CASSPKTRGALNYGYTF.

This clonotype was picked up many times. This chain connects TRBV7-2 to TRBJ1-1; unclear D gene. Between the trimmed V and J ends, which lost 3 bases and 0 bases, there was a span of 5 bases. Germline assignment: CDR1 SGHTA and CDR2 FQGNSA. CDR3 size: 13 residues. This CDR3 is CASSLSVNTEAFF. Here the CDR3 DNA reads TGTGCCAGCAGCTTGAGTGTGAACACTGAAGCTTTCTTT.

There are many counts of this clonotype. For the CDR3, the DNA is TGTGCCTGGAGTGCCGGAAACACCATATATTTT. Its translation is CAWSAGNTIYF. The chain links TRBV30 to TRBJ1-3; D is uncertain. The ends were cut back, 1 base at V and 4 bases at J, with 2 bases in the middle. Germline V lookup: CDR1 GTSNPN, CDR2 SVGIG (reference sequence). This CDR3 has 11 amino acids.

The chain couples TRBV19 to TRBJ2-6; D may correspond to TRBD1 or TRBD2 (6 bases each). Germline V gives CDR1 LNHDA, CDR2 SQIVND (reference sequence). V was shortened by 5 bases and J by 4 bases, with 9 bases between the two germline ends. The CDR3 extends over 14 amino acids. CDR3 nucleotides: TGTGCCAGTAGTCCCGGGGGCGGGGCCAACGTCCTGACTTTC. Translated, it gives CASSPGGGANVLTF.

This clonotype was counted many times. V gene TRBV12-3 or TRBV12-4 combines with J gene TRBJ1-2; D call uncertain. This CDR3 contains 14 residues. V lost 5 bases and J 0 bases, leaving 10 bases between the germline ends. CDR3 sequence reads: CASSRSNSNYGYTF. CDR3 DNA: TGTGCCAGCAGTCGCAGTAACTCTAACTATGGCTACACCTTC.

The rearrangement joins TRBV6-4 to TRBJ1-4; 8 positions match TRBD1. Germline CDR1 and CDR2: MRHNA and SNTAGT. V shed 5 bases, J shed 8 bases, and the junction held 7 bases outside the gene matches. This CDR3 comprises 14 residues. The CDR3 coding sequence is TGTGCCAGCAGTCCTACAGGGGGTGGCGAAAAACTGTTTTTT. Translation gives CASSPTGGGEKLFF.